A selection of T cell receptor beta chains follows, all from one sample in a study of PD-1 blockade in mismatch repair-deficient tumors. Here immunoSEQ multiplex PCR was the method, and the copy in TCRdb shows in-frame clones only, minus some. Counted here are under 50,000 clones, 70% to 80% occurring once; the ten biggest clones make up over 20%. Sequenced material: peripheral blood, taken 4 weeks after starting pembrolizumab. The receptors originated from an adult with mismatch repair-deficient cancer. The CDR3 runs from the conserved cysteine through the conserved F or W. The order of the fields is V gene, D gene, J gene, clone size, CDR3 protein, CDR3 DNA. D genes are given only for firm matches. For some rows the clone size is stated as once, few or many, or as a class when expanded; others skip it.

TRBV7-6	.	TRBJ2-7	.	CASSLGSDPAYEQYF	TGTGCCAGCAGCTTAGGGTCAGACCCTGCCTACGAGCAGTACTTC
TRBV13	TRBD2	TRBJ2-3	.	CASSLGTGGGSTDTQYF	TGTGCCAGCAGCTTAGGTACGGGAGGGGGTAGCACAGATACGCAGTATTTT
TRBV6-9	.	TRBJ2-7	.	CASSYSRSTYEQYF	TGTGCCAGCAGTTATTCGAGATCAACCTACGAGCAGTACTTC
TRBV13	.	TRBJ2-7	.	CASSPGRAEQYF	TGTGCCAGCAGCCCCGGAAGAGCAGAGCAGTACTTC
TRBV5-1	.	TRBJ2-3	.	CASSNRPGVSTDTQYF	TGCGCCAGCAGCAACCGACCCGGTGTGAGCACAGATACGCAGTATTTT
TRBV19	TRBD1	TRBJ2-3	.	CASSPPDRGRGTDTQYF	TGTGCCAGTAGCCCCCCTGACAGGGGGCGCGGCACAGATACGCAGTATTTT
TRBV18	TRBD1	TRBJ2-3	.	CASSPTGLGTDTQYF	TGTGCCAGCTCGCCGACAGGGCTTGGGACAGATACGCAGTATTTT
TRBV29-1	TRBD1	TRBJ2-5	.	CSVERTGGWQETQYF	TGCAGCGTTGAAAGGACAGGGGGTTGGCAAGAGACCCAGTACTTC
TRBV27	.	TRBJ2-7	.	CASSLTPSGIPYEQYF	TGTGCCAGCAGCCTGACCCCCAGCGGAATCCCCTACGAGCAGTACTTC
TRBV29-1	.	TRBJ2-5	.	CSVEWQGRETQYF	TGCAGCGTTGAGTGGCAGGGCCGGGAGACCCAGTACTTC
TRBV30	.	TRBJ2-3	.	CAWKGLTDTQYF	TGTGCCTGGAAGGGCCTCACAGATACGCAGTATTTT
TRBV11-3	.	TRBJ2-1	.	CASSSLTRYEQFF	TGTGCCAGCAGCTCACTAACCCGTTATGAGCAGTTCTTC
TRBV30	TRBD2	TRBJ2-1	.	CAWAPGLAINEQFF	TGTGCCTGGGCCCCGGGACTAGCTATCAATGAGCAGTTCTTC
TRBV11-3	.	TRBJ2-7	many	CASSPYPGFEQYF	TGTGCCAGCAGCCCATACCCAGGGTTCGAGCAGTACTTC
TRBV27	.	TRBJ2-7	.	CASSLEGSSNYEQYF	TGTGCCAGCAGTTTAGAGGGGTCCTCTAACTACGAGCAGTACTTC
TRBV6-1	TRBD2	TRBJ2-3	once	CASSEAREAPDTQYF	TGTGCCAGCAGTGAAGCGCGGGAGGCCCCAGATACGCAGTATTTT
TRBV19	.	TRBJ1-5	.	CASSIGYENQPQHF	TGTGCCAGTAGTATAGGGTACGAGAATCAGCCCCAGCATTTT
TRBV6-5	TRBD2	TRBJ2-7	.	CASSYSGREAHYEQYF	TGTGCCAGCAGTTACTCGGGCCGGGAGGCCCACTACGAGCAGTACTTC
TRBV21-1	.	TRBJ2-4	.	CASSFNQRAIRRRLWNIQYF	TGTGCCAGCAGCTTCAACCAACGGGCGATAAGACGGAGGCTTTGGAACATTCAGTACTTC
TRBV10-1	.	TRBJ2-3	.	CASSPRTTDTQYF	TGCGCCAGCAGCCCCAGAACTACAGATACGCAGTATTTT
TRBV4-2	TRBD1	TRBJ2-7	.	CASSQEFGDRAYEQYF	TGTGCCAGCAGCCAAGAGTTTGGGGACAGGGCCTACGAGCAGTACTTC
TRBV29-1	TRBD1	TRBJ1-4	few	CSVGQDLATNEKLFF	TGCAGCGTCGGACAGGACCTTGCAACTAATGAAAAACTGTTTTTT
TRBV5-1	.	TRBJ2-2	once	CASTVAAANTGELFF	TGCGCCAGCACGGTAGCGGCAGCGAACACCGGGGAGCTGTTTTTT
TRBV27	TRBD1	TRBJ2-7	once	CASSAQGAKAYEQYF	TGTGCCAGCAGTGCCCAGGGGGCGAAAGCCTACGAGCAGTACTTC
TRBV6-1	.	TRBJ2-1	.	CASSADYPMKQFF	TGTGCCAGCAGTGCGGACTACCCCATGAAGCAGTTCTTC
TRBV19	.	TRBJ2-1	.	CASSVQGYNEQFF	TGTGCCAGTAGTGTCCAGGGCTACAATGAGCAGTTCTTC
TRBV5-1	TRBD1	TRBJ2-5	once	CASSLVRGGAETQYF	TGCGCCAGCAGCTTGGTTAGAGGGGGCGCAGAGACCCAGTACTTC
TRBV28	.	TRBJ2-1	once	CASNAVAFPSNEQFF	TGTGCCAGCAATGCCGTAGCGTTCCCCTCCAATGAGCAGTTCTTC
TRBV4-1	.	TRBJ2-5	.	CASSQVTLQETQYF	TGCGCCAGCAGCCAAGTTACCTTGCAAGAGACCCAGTACTTC
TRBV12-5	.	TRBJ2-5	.	CASGLGGSETQYF	TGTGCTAGTGGTTTGGGGGGATCAGAGACCCAGTACTTC
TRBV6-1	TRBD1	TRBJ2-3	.	CASSEQGADTQYF	TGTGCCAGCAGTGAACAGGGGGCGGATACGCAGTATTTT
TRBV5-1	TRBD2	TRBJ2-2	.	CASSLLPRTSGRTGELFF	TGCGCCAGCAGCTTACTTCCCAGGACTAGCGGGAGGACCGGGGAGCTGTTTTTT
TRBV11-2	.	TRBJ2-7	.	CASSLGQAHEQYF	TGTGCCAGCAGCTTAGGACAGGCCCACGAGCAGTACTTC
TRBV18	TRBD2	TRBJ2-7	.	CASSPSLAGDYEQYF	TGTGCCAGCTCACCCTCCCTAGCGGGAGACTACGAGCAGTACTTC